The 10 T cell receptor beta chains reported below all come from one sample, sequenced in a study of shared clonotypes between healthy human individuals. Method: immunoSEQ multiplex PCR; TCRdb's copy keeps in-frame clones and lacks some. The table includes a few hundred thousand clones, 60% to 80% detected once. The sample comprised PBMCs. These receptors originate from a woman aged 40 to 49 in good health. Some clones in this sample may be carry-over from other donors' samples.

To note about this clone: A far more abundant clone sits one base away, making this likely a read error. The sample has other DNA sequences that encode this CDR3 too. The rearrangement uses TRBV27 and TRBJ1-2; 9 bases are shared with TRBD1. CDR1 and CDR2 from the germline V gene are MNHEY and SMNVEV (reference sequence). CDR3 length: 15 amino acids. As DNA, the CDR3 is TGTGCCAGCAGTCCGAGACAGGGGGGGAACTATGGCTACACCTTT. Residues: CASSPRQGGNYGYTF.

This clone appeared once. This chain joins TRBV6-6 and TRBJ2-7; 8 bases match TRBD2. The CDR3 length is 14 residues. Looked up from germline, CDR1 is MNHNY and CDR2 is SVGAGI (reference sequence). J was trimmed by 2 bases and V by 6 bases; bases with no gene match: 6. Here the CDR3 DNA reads TGTGCCAGCAGAGTCGGGGGGGACACCTACGAGCAGTACTTC. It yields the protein CASRVGGDTYEQYF.

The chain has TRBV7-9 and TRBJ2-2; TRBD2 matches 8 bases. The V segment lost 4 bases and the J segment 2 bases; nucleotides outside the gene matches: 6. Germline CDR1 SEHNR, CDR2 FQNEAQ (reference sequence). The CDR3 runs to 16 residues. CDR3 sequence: CASSWPSGRNTGELFF. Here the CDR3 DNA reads TGTGCCAGCAGCTGGCCTAGCGGGCGAAACACCGGGGAGCTGTTTTTT.

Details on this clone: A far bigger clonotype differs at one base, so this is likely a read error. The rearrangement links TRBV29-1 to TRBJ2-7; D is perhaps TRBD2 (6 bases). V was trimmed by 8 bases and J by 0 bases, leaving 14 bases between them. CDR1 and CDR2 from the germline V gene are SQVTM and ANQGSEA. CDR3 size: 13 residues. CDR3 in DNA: TGCAGCATCATCCGGGACTCCTCCTACGAGCAGTACTTC. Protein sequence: CSIIRDSSYEQYF.

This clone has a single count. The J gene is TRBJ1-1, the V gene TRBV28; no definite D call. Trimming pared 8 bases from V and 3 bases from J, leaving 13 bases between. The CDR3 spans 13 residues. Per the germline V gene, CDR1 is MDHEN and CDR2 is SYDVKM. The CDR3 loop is CASRDGGYTEAFF. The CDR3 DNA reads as TGTGCCAGCCGAGACGGAGGGTACACTGAAGCTTTCTTT.

The CDR3 protein is CAWSVTTYNEQFF. The CDR3 DNA follows: TGTGCCTGGAGTGTAACTACCTACAATGAGCAGTTCTTC. The chain has TRBV30 and TRBJ2-1; D is uncertain. The CDR3 totals 13 residues. V was cut by 0 bases and J by 2 bases, with 5 bases left in between. CDR1 and CDR2 from the germline V gene are GTSNPN and SVGIG (reference sequence).

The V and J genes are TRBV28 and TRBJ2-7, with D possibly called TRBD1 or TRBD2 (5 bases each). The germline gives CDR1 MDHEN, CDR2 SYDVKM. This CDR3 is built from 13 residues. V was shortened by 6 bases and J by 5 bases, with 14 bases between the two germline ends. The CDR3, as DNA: TGTGCCAGCAGACCATACGGGGCTAACGAGCAGTACTTC. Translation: CASRPYGANEQYF.

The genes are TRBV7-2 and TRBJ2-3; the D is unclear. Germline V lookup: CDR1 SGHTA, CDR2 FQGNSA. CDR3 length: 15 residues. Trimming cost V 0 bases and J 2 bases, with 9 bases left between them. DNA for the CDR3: TGTGCCAGCAGCTTAGCCGTGATGCTCACAGATACGCAGTATTTT. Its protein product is CASSLAVMLTDTQYF. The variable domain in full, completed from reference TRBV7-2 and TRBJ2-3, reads GAGVSQSPSNKVTEKGKDVELRCDPISGHTALYWYRQSLGQGLEFLIYFQGNSAPDKSGLPSDRFSAERTGGSVSTLTIQRTQQEDSAVYLCASSLAVMLTDTQYFGPGTRLTVL.

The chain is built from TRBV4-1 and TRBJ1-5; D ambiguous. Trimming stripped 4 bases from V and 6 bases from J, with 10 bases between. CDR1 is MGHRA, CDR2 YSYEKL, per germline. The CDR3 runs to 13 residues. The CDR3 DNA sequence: TGCGCCAGCAGCCGAATCCGGGGTCAGCCCCAGCATTTT. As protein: CASSRIRGQPQHF.

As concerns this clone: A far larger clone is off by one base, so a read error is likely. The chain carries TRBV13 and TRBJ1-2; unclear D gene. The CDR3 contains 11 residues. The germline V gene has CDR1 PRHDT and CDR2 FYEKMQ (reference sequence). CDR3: CASILGYGYTF. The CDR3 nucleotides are TGTGCCAGCATCTTAGGGTATGGCTACACCTTC.